The source of this TCR beta chain is a study of blood T cells in healthy people across ages. Findings and caveats of the study: Unsorted PBMCs ruled out conclusive naive versus antigen-experienced comparison. In these data, TCR beta diversity tracked strongly with naive T cell percentage. Diversity figures based on one million T cells were deemed too low.

A word on this clonotype: Antigen: not known.

It was with a sample-barcoded 5' primer and a J-beta primer mix that a second PCR of about 6 to 12 cycles was run. TCRdb recomputed calls from the 5' RACE reads with MiXCR, one row per CDR3 protein. The sample lists hundreds of thousands of distinct CDR3 sequences; roughly three fifths were seen once. Germline loops: CDR1 SEHNR, CDR2 FQNEAQ (reference sequence). V was cut by 7 bases and J by 2 bases, with 11 bases left in between. This CDR3 comprises 13 residues. Donors were healthy Caucasian individuals from Russia aged roughly 6 to 95. The clonotype originates from a middle-aged man in good health. The rearrangement links TRBV7-9 to TRBJ2-5; D is unresolved. The sequenced material came from blood. The chain's CDR3 is CASTNRRQETQYF. In DNA form, the CDR3 reads TGTGCCAGCACCAATAGGCGGCAAGAGACCCAGTACTTC.